This T cell receptor beta chain was sequenced in a study of blood T cell repertoires in COVID-19. On the study more broadly: Samples came from the United States, Italy and Spain, spanning acute and convalescent COVID-19.

V lost 5 bases and J lost 3, with 18 bases in between. From germline, CDR1 is LNHDA and CDR2 SQIVND (reference sequence). The length of the CDR3 is 16 residues. Per the original data handling: Scientists estimated how many nucleated cells there were by amplifying reference gene primers. The protocol was immunoSEQ multiplex PCR, while the TCRdb copy is restricted to in-frame clones and leaves out a portion. V and J calls and clone size come straight from that table; D and trimming were deduced from the DNA. The sample has around 620,000 clones, 70% to 90% seen once; the top ten hold 0.2% to 0.3%. The sample comprised peripheral blood. The chain carries TRBV19 and TRBJ2-3; tentative D call: TRBD2 (6 bases). This TCR derives from a woman aged 18-35 years with acute or convalescent COVID-19. The CDR3 DNA is TGTGCCAGTAGTTTTATGGGGGGTAGTGGGACAGATACGCAGTATTTT. Its protein product is CASSFMGGSGTDTQYF.